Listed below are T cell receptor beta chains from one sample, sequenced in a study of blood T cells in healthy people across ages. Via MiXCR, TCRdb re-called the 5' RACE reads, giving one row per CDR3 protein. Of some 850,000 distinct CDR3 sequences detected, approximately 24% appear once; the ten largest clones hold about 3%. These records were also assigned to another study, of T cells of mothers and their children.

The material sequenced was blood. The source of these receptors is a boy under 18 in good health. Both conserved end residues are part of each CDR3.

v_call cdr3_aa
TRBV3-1 CASSPPGRDPLGNEQFF
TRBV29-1 CSVVRGSSIRGETQYF
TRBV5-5 CASTSVAAKETQYF
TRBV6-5 CASSYRRDRGITEAFF
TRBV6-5 CASSAPRPLGMNTEAFF
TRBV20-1 CSARAQTYEQYF
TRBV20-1 CSLPGRSSYNEQFF
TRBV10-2 CASSESRGAADTQYF
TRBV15 CATSSRGPEQFF
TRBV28 CASSLWAIGETQYF
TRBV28 CASNTRGSRQVDNQPQHF
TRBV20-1 CSARDLGQGDEKLFF
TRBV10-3 CASLSDRPPGDEQFF
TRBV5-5 CASSLGDREAYEQYF
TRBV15 CATSRDPAGGQYF
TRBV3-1 CASSRAKVNYGYTF
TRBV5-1 CASSLRGSTDTQYF
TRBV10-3 CAISEPTRTAGEQFF
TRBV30 CAWSVGEFTEAFF
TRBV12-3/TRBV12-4 CASSLRTSGVSSGANVLTF
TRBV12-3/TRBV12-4 CASRAWGNTIYF
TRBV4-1 CASSQGQGLARNEQFF
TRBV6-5 CASRRSGGTQETQYF
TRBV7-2 CASSETGRVSPLHF
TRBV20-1 CSASSGVGGPTDTQYF
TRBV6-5 CASTPGRGRSSTEAFF
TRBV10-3 CAIRERQGSLEAFF
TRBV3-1 CASRLLANSGELFF
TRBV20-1 CSASPKDILWGSNQPQHF
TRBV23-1 CASSHGVSETQYF
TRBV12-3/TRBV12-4 CASSFFPLAYEQYF
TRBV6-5 CASSYSTRPSGNLANTGELFF
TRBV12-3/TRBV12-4 CASSPRSGTASYEQYF
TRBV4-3 CASSQGTRDSYEQYF
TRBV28 CASRYGGGFSGNTIYF
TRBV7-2 CASSLMTGRRYTF